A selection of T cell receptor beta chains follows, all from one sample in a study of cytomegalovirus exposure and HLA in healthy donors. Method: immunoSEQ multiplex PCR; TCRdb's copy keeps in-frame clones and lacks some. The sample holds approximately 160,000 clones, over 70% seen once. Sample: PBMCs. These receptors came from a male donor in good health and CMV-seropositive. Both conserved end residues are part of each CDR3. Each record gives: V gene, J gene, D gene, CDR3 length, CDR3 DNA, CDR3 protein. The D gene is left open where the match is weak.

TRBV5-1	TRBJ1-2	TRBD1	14	TGCGCCAGCAGCTTGTATGGGACAGGGGATGGCTACACCTTC	CASSLYGTGDGYTF
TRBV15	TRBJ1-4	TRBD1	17	TGTGCCACCAGCAGTGCCCCTCCGGGACAGTCTAATGAAAAACTGTTTTTT	CATSSAPPGQSNEKLFF
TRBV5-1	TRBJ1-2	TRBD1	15	TGCGCCAGCAGCTTGTCAGGGGGCACCGGGCTTGGCTACACCTTC	CASSLSGGTGLGYTF
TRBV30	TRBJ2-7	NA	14	TGTGCCTGGGGGCACGGAGGGAAAGGGGAAGAGCAGTACTTC	CAWGHGGKGEEQYF
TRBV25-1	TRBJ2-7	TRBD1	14	TGTGCCAGCGGGCCGGGACAGGGATCCTACGAGCAGTACTTC	CASGPGQGSYEQYF
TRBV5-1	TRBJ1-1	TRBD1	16	TGCGCCAGCACCGACAGGGGTCGGCATGGGAACACTGAAGCTTTCTTT	CASTDRGRHGNTEAFF
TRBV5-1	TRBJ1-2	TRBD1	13	TGCGCCAGCAGCCCGGGACAGGGAGGAGGCTACACCTTC	CASSPGQGGGYTF
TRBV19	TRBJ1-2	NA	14	TGTGCCAGTAGTATGGCTAGAGGCCCCTATGGCTACACCTTC	CASSMARGPYGYTF
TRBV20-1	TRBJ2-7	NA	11	TGCAGTGCTAGGTCTACCTACGAGCAGTACTTC	CSARSTYEQYF
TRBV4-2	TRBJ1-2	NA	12	TGTGCCAGCAGCCAAGATAGAGGTGGCTACACCTTC	CASSQDRGGYTF